Sequencing of this TCR beta chain was carried out in a study of T cells in Graves' hyperthyroidism and ophthalmopathy. Notes on the study in general: The blood repertoire included most of the expanded thyroid clonotypes above 0.001.

The J segment lost 5 bases and the V segment lost 6 bases, leaving 12 bases of the junction unmatched. The germline CDR1 and CDR2 sequences are SNHLY and FYNNEI. There are 15 residues in the CDR3. Template material for amplifying TCR beta CDR3 regions consisted of RNA transcripts. A first-round RT-PCR of the TCR CDR3 used the HTBI primer set. TCRdb analysed the multiplex PCR reads with MiXCR anew, one entry per CDR3 protein. This table has 400,000 to 550,000 distinct CDR3 sequences, around 22% appearing once. This clonotype was counted a few times. Its matching antigen is unknown. Sequencing was performed on blood. The chain couples TRBV2 to TRBJ2-5, with 7 bases lining up with TRBD1. This receptor was obtained from a woman under 40 with Graves' ophthalmopathy. The CDR3 DNA follows: TGTGCCAGCAGGACCGCAGGGGGTTATAGGGAGACCCAGTACTTC. It yields the protein CASRTAGGYRETQYF. The complete variable domain, with remaining parts taken from reference TRBV2 and TRBJ2-5, reads EPEVTQTPSHQVTQMGQEVILRCVPISNHLYFYWYRQILGQKVEFLVSFYNNEISEKSEIFDDQFSVERPDGSNFTLKIRSTKLEDSAMYFCASRTAGGYRETQYFGPGTRLLVL.